The entry below describes one TCR beta chain. Its antigen is not known. Primers included in the PCR were 60 Vbeta and 13 Jbeta primers. Produced via immunoSEQ multiplex PCR; TCRdb's table is partial and in-frame only. The sample has over 150,000 clones, more than 75% seen once; the top ten hold approximately 0.23%. The sample belongs to a study of cytomegalovirus exposure and HLA in healthy donors. Study-level results: TRBV6-2, TRBV6-3 and some other V segments were excluded as indistinguishable. High sensitivity and specificity were reportedly achieved when the classifier diagnosed cytomegalovirus status.

V shed 7 bases and J shed 6 bases, with 12 bases lying between them. There are 12 residues in the CDR3. Germline V CDR1 and CDR2: SQVTM, ANQGSEA. The source material was PBMCs. This chain joins TRBV29-1 and TRBJ2-2; TRBD2 is a possible D gene (6 bases). The TCR comes from a girl less than two years old in good health and CMV-seronegative. CDR3 region: CSALPGAGELFF. The CDR3 DNA sequence: TGCAGCGCACTACCGGGGGCCGGGGAGCTGTTTTTT.